What follows describes a single T cell receptor (beta chain). No antigen is known for it. The data were obtained in a study of vaccination and CD4 T cells after COVID-19. The assay that was used to sequence DNA from cultured CD4+ T cells was the Oncomine TCR Beta short-read assay. TCRdb recomputed calls from the PCR reads with MiXCR, one row per CDR3 protein. The table has approximately 15,000 distinct CDR3 sequences, approximately 40% seen once. Treatment in this sample: roughly nine-day PBMC culture with coronavirus spike peptide pools or control peptides (ViraFEST assay). Wells contained fewer than 2.5 million PBMCs each, and these were cultured with around 10 IU/ml IL-2 and approximately 10 ug/ml peptide pools. This CDR3 has 15 residues. V shed 6 bases, J shed 4 bases, and the junction held 9 bases outside the gene matches. Germline lookup yields CDR1 LNHDA and CDR2 SQIVND (reference sequence).

This clonotype was sampled from a human donor with COVID-19. The chain has TRBV19 and TRBJ2-7; TRBD1 matches at 10 bases. Sequencing input: cultured CD4+ T cells from blood. DNA of the CDR3: TGTGCCAGTAGCCAGACGACAGGGGGCGGTTACGAGCAGTACTTC. It specifies CASSQTTGGGYEQYF. Supplemented by reference TRBV19 and TRBJ2-7, the full variable domain reads DGGITQSPKYLFRKEGQNVTLSCEQNLNHDAMYWYRQDPGQGLRLIYYSQIVNDFQKGDIAEGYSVSREKKESFPLTVTSAQKNPTAFYLCASSQTTGGGYEQYFGPGTRLTVT.